The clone carrying this TCR beta chain was seen more than once but under ten times. No conserved phenylalanine or tryptophan is present at the end of the CDR3, so a read error is the likely explanation. This CDR3 has 15 amino acids. Germline V lookup: CDR1 MDHEN, CDR2 SYDVKM. Trimming stripped 5 bases from V and 8 bases from J, with 16 bases between. The data originate from a study of early T cells in non-severe SARS-CoV-2 infection. Study in general: It was bulk RNA from unsorted whole blood that was sequenced, and the chains were unpaired.

Separate cDNA molecules each had unique molecular identifiers attached to them. Each CDR3 protein is one row after TCRdb ran MiXCR on the 5' RACE reads. The repertoire holds 71,000 or so distinct CDR3 sequences, with roughly 13% as singletons. This chain joins TRBV28 and TRBJ1-6, with D maybe TRBD1 (5 bases). The source is an adult who was a healthcare worker with PCR-confirmed SARS-CoV-2 infection or an uninfected control (not recorded which). Source material: whole blood. CDR3 nucleotides: TGTGCCAGCAGTCCGGGACTCCGACCTGATTCACCCCTCCACCTT. Translation: CASSPGLRPDSPLHL.